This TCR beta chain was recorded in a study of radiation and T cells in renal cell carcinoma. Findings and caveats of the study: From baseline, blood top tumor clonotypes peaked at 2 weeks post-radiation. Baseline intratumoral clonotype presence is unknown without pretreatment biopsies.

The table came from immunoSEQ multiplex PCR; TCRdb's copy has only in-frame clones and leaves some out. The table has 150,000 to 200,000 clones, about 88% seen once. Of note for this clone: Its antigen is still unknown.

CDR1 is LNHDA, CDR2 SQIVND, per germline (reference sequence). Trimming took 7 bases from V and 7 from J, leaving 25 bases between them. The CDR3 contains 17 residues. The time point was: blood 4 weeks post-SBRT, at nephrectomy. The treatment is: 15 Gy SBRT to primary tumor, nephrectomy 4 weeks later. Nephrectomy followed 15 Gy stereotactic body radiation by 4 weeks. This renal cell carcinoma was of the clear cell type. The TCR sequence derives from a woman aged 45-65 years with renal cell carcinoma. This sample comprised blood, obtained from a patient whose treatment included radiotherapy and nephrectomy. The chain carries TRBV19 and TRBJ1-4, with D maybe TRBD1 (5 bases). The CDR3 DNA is TGTGCCAGTACCCAGGAGTTGGGGCGAGGGGATGGTGAAAAACTGTTTTTT. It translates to CASTQELGRGDGEKLFF.